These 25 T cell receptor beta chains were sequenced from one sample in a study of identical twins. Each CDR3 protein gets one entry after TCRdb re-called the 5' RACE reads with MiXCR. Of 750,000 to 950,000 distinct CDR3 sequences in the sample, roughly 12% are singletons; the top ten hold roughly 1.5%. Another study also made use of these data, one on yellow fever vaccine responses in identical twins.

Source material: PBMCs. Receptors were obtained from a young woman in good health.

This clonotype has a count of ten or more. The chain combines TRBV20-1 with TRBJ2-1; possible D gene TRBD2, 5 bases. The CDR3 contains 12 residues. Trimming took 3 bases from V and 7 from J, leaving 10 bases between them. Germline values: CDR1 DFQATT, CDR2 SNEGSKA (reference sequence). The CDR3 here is CSARLASNEQFF. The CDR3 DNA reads TGCAGTGCTAGGCTAGCTAGTAATGAGCAGTTCTTC.

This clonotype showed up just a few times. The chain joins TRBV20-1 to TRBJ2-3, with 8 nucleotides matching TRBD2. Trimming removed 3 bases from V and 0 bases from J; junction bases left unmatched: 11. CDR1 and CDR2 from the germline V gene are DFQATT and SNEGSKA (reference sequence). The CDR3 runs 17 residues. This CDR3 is CSARGAGGPLSTDTQYF. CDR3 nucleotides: TGCAGTGCTAGGGGGGCGGGAGGCCCCCTTAGCACAGATACGCAGTATTTT.

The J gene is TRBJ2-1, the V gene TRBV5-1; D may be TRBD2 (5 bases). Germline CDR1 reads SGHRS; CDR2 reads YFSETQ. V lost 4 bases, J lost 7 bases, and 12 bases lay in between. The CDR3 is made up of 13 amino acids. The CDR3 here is CASSQAGGNEQFF. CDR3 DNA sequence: TGCGCCAGCAGCCAGGCCGGCGGGAATGAGCAGTTCTTC.

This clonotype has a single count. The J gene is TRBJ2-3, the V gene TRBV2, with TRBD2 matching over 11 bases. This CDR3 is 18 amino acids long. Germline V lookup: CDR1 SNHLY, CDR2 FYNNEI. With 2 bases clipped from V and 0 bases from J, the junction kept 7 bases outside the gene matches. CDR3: CASSELAGGRSSTDTQYF. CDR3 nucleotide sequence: TGTGCCAGCAGTGAACTAGCGGGAGGACGCAGTAGCACAGATACGCAGTATTTT.

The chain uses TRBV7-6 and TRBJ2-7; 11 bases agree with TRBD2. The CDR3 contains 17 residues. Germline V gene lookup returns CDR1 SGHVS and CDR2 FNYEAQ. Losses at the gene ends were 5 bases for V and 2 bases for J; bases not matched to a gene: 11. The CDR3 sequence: CASSPTLLAGDPYEQYF. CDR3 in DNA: TGTGCCAGCAGCCCGACTCTACTAGCGGGAGACCCCTACGAGCAGTACTTC.

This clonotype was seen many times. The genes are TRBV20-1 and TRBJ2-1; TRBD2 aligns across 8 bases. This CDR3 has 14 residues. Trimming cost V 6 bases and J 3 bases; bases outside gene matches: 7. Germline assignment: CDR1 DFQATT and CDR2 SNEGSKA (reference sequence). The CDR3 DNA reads TGCAGTGCCTTACTAGCGGAGGGCTACAATGAGCAGTTCTTC. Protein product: CSALLAEGYNEQFF.

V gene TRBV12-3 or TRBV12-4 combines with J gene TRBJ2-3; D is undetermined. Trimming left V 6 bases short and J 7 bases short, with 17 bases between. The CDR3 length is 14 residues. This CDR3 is CASRLVDTSNTQYF. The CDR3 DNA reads TGTGCCAGCAGACTTGTAGACACTTCAAATACGCAGTATTTT.

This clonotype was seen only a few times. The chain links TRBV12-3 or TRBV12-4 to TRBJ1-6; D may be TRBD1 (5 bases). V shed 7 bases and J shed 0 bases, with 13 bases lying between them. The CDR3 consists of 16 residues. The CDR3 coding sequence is TGTGCCAGCACCGGGACCGTGAGCTCCTATAATTCACCCCTCCACTTT. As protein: CASTGTVSSYNSPLHF.

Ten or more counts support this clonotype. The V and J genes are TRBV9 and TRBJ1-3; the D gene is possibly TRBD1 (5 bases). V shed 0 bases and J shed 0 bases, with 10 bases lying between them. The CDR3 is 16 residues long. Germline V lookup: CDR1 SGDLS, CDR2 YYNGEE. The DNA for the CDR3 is TGTGCCAGCAGCGTAGGTCCAGGGACCTCTGGAAACACCATATATTTT. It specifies CASSVGPGTSGNTIYF. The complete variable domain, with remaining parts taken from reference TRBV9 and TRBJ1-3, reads DSGVTQTPKHLITATGQRVTLRCSPRSGDLSVYWYQQSLDQGLQFLIQYYNGEERAKGNILERFSAQQFPDLHSELNLSSLELGDSALYFCASSVGPGTSGNTIYFGEGSWLTVV.

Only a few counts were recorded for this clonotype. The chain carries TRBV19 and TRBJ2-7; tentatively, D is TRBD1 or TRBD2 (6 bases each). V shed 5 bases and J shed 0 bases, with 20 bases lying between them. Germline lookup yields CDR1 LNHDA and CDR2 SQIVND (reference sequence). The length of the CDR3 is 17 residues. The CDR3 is CASSPRGAGAASYEQYF. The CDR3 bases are TGTGCCAGTAGTCCGAGGGGGGCGGGTGCTGCCTCCTACGAGCAGTACTTC.

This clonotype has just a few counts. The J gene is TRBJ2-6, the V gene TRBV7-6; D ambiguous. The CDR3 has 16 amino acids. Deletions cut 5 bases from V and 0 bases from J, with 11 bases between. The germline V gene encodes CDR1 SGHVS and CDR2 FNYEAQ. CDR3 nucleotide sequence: TGTGCCAGCAGCCCCTACATAAACTCTGGGGCCAACGTCCTGACTTTC. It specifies CASSPYINSGANVLTF.

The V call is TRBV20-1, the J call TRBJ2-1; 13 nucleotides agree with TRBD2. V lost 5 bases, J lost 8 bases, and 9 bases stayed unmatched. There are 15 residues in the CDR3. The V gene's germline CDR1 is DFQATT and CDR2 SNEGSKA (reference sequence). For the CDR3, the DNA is TGCAGTGCTCCTCGGACTAGCGGGGGTGGTGATGAGCAGTTCTTC. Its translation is CSAPRTSGGGDEQFF.

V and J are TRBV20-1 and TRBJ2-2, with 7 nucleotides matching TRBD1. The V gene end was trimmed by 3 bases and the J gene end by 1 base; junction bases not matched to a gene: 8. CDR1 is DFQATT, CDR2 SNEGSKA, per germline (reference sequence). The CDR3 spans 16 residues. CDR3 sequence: CSARNSGQKNTGELFF. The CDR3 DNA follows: TGCAGTGCTAGGAACTCGGGACAGAAGAACACCGGGGAGCTGTTTTTT.

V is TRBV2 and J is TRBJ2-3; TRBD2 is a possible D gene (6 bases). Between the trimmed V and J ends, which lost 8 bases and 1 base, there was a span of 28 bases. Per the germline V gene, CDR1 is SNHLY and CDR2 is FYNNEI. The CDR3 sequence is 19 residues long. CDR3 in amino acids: CASDERRDLIAWGTDTQYF. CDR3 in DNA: TGTGCCAGCGACGAACGAAGGGACTTAATCGCTTGGGGCACAGATACGCAGTATTTT.

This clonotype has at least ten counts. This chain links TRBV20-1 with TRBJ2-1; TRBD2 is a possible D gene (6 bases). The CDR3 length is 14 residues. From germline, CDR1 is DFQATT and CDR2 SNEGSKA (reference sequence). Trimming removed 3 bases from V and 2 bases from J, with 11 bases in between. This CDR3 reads CSASGRLTYNEQFF. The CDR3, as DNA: TGCAGTGCTAGCGGGAGACTCACCTACAATGAGCAGTTCTTC.

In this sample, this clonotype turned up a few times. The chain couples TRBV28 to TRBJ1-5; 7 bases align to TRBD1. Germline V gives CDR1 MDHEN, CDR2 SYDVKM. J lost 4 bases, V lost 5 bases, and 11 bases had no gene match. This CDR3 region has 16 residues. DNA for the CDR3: TGTGCCAGCAGTCCTCCGAACGGGACAGATAATCAGCCCCAGCATTTT. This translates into CASSPPNGTDNQPQHF.

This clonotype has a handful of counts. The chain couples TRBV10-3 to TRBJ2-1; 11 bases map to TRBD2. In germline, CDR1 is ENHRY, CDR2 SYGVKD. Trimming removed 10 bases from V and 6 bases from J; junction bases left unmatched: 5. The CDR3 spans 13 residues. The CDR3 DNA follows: TGTGCCACTGGGACTAGCGGTTCCAATGAGCAGTTCTTC. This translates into CATGTSGSNEQFF.

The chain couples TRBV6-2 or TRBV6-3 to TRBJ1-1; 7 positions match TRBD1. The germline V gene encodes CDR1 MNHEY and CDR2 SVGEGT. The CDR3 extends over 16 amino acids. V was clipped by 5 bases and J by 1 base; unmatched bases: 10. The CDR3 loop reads CASSLLGGSKNTEAFF. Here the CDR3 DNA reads TGTGCCAGCAGTCTCCTAGGGGGCTCTAAGAACACTGAAGCTTTCTTT.

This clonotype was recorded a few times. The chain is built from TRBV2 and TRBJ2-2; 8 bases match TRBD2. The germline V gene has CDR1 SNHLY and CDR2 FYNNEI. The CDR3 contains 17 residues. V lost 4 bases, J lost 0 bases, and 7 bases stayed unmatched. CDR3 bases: TGTGCCAGCAGTGCGAGGAGACTAGCGACGAACACCGGGGAGCTGTTTTTT. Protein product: CASSARRLATNTGELFF.

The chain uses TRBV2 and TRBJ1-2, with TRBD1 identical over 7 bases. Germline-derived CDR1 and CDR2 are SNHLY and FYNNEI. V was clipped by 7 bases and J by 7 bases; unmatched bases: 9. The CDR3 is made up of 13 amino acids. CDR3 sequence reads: CASTTTGIGGYTF. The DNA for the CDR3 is TGTGCCAGCACGACGACAGGGATCGGTGGCTACACCTTC.

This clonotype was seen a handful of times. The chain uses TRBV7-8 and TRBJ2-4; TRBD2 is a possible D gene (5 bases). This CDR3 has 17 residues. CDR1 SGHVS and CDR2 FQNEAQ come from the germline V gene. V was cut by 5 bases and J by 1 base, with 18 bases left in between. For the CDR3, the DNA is TGTGCCAGCAGCGCCCGGCTCGGGGTAGGGGCCAAAAACATTCAGTACTTC. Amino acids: CASSARLGVGAKNIQYF.

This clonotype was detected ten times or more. CDR3 in amino acids: CSARSRTTANSNQPQHF. CDR3 coding DNA: TGCAGTGCTAGGAGTAGGACTACCGCCAATAGCAATCAGCCCCAGCATTTT. J is TRBJ1-5 and V is TRBV20-1; D not resolved. CDR3 length: 17 amino acids. The V gene lost 3 bases and the J gene lost 0 bases, with 18 bases spanning the gap. Germline CDR1 is DFQATT and CDR2 is SNEGSKA (reference sequence).

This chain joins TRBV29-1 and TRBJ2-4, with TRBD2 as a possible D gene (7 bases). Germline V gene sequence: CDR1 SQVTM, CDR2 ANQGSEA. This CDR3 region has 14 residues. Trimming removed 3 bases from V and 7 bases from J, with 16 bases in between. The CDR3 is CSVEEAGGHNIQYF. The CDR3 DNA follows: TGCAGCGTTGAGGAAGCCGGGGGGCATAACATTCAGTACTTC.

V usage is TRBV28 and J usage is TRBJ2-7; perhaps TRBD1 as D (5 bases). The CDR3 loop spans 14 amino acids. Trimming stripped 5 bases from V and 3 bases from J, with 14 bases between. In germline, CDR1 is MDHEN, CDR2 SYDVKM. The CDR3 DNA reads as TGTGCCAGCAGTATGCAGGGTGTCATCTACGAGCAGTACGTC. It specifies CASSMQGVIYEQYV.

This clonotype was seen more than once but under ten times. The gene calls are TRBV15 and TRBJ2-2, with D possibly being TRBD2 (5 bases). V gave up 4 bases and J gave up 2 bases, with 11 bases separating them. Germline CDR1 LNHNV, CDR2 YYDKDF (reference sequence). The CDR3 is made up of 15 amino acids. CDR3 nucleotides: TGTGCCACCAGCAACCGGGGAACAAACACCGGGGAGCTGTTTTTT. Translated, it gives CATSNRGTNTGELFF.